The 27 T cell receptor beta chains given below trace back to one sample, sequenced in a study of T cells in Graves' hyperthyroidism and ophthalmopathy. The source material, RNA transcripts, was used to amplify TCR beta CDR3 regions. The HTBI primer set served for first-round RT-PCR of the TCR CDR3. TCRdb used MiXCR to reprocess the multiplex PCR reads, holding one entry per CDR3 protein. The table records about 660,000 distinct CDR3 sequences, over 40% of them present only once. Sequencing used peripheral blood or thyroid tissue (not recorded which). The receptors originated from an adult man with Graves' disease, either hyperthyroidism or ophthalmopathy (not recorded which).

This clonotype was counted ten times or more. This CDR3 is CSVAKTNEQYF. The CDR3 coding sequence is TGCAGCGTTGCCAAGACGAACGAGCAGTACTTC. The rearrangement joins TRBV29-1 to TRBJ2-7, with D unresolved. Per germline, CDR1 SQVTM and CDR2 ANQGSEA. This CDR3 contains 11 residues. V was trimmed by 4 bases and J by 5 bases, leaving 9 bases between them.

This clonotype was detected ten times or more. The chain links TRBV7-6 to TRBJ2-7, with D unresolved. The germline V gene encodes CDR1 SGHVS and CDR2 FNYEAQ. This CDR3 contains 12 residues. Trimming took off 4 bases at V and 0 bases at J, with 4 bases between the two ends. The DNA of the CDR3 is TGTGCCAGCAGCTGGGGCTCCTACGAGCAGTACTTC. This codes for CASSWGSYEQYF. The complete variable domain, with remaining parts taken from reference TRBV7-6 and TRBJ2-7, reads GAGVSQSPRYKVTKRGQDVALRCDPISGHVSLYWYRQALGQGPEFLTYFNYEAQQDKSGLPNDRFSAERPEGSISTLTIQRTEQRDSAMYRCASSWGSYEQYFGPGTRLTVT.

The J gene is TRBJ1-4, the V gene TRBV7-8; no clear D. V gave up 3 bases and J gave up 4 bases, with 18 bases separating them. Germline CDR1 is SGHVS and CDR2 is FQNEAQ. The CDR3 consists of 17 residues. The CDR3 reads CASSLRHRQSFNEKLFF. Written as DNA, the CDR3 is TGTGCCAGCAGCTTGAGGCACAGACAATCCTTTAATGAAAAACTGTTTTTT.

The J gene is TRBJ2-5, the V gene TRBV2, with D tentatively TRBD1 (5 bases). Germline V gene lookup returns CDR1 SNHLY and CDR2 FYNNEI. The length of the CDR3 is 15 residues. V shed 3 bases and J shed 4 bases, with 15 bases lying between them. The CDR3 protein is CASSDSVGLPETQYF. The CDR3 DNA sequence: TGTGCCAGCAGTGACTCGGTGGGGCTTCCAGAGACCCAGTACTTC.

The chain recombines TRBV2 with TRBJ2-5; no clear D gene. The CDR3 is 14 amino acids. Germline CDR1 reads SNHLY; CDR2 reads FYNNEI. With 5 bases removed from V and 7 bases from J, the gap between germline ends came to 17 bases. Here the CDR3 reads CASSLNAEYATQYF. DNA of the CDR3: TGTGCCAGCAGTTTAAACGCCGAGTATGCGACCCAGTACTTC.

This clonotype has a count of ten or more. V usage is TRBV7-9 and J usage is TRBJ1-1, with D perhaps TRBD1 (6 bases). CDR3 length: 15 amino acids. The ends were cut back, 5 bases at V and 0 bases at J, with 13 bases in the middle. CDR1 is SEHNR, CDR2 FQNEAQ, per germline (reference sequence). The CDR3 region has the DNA TGTGCCAGCAGCCGGGGGGGGGCGATGAACACTGAAGCTTTCTTT. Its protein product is CASSRGGAMNTEAFF.

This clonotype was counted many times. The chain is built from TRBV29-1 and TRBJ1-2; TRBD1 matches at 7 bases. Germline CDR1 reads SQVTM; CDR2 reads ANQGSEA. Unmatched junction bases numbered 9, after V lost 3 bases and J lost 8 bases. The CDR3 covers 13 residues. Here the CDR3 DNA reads TGCAGCGTTGACCGCGACAGGGATGAAGGCTACACCTTC. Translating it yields CSVDRDRDEGYTF. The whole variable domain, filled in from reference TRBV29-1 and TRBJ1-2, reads SAVISQKPSRDICQRGTSLTIQCQVDSQVTMMFWYRQQPGQSLTLIATANQGSEATYESGFVIDKFPISRPNLTFSTLTVSNMSPEDSSIYLCSVDRDRDEGYTFGSGTRLTVV.

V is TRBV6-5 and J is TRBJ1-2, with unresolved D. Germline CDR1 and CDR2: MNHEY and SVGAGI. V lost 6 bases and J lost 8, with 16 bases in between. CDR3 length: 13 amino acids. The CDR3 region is CASSLNLAAGYTF. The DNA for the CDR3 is TGTGCCAGCAGCCTCAACCTTGCAGCCGGCTACACCTTC.

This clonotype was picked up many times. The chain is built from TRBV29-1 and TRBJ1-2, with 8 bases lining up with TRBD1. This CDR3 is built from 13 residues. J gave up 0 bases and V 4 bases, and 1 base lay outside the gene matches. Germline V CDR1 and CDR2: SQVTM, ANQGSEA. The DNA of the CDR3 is TGCAGCGTTGGGACAGGGACTAACTATGGCTACACCTTC. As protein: CSVGTGTNYGYTF.

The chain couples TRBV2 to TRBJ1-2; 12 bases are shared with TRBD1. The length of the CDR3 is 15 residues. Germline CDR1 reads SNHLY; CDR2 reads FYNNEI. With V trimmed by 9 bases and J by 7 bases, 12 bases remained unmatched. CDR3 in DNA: TGTGCCAGTAGTCCAGCGGGACAGGGGGCCTCTGGCTACACCTTC. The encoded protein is CASSPAGQGASGYTF.

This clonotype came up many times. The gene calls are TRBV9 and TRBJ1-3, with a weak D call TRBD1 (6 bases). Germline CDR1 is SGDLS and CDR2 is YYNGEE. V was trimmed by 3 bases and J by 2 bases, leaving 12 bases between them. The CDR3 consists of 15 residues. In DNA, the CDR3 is TGTGCCAGCAGCGCAGAACAGGGTGCTGGAAACACCATATATTTT. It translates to CASSAEQGAGNTIYF.

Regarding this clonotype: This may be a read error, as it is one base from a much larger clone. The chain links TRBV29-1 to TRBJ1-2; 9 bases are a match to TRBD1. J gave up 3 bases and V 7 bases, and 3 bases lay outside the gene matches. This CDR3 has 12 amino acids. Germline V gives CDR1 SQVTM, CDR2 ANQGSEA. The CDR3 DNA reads TGCAGCGGGACAGGGGACGACTATGGCTACACCTTC. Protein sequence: CSGTGDDYGYTF.

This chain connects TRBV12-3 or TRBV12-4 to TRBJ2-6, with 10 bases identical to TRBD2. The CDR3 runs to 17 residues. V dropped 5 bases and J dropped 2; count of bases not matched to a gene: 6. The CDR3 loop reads CASSPSLAGAGANVLTF. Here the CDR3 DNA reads TGTGCCAGCAGTCCCAGCCTAGCGGGAGCTGGGGCCAACGTCCTGACTTTC.

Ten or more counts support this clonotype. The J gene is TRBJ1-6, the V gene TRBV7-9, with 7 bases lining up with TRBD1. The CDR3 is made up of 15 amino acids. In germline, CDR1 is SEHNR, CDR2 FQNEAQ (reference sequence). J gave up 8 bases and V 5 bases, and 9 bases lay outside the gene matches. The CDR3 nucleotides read TGTGCCAGCAGCAGCGACAGGGAGAAAGATTCACCCCTCCACTTT. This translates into CASSSDREKDSPLHF.

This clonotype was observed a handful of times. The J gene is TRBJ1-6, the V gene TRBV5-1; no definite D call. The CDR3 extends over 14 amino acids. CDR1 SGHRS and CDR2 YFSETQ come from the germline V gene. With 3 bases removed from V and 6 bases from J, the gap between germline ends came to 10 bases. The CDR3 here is CASSWASGNSPLHF. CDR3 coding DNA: TGCGCCAGCAGCTGGGCATCTGGTAATTCACCCCTCCACTTT.

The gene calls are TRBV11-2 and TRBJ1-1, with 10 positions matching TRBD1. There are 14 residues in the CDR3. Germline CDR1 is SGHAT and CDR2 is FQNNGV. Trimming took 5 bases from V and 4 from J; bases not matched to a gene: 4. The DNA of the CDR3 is TGTGCCAGCAGCGTTCGGACAGGGGGCACTGAAGCTTTCTTT. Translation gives CASSVRTGGTEAFF.

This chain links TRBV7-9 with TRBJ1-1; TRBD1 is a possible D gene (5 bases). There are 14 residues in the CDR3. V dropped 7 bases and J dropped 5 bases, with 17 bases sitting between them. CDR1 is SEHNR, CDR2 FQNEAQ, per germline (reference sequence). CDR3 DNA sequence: TGTGCCAGCATTCGAGGTGCAGGGTTGACTGAAGCTTTCTTT. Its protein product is CASIRGAGLTEAFF.

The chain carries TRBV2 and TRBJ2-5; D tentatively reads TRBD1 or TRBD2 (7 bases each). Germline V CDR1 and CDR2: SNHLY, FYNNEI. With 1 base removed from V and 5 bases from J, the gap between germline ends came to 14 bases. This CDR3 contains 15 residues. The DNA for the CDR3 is TGTGCCAGCAGTGAAGAGGGGGCCGGGGGGGAGACCCAGTACTTC. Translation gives CASSEEGAGGETQYF.

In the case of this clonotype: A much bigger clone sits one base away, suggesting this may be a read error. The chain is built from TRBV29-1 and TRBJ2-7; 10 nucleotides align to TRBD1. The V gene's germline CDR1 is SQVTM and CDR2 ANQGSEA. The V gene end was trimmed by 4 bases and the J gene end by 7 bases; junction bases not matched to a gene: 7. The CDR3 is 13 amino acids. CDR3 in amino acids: CSVGQGATGEQYF. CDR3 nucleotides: TGCAGCGTTGGACAGGGGGCGACAGGGGAGCAGTACTTC.

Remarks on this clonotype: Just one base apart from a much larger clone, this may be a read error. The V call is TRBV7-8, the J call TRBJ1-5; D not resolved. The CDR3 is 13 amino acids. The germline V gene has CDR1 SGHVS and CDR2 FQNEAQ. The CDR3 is CASSSLDGQPQNF. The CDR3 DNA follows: TGTGCCAGCAGCTCCCTGGACGGGCAGCCCCAGAATTTT.

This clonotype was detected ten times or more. CDR3 nucleotides: TGTGCCAGTACGGGACAGGGTCTTAACGAGCAGTACTTC. This codes for CASTGQGLNEQYF. This rearrangement joins TRBV19 to TRBJ2-7, with 9 bases identical to TRBD1. With 7 bases clipped from V and 5 bases from J, the junction kept 6 bases outside the gene matches. This CDR3 comprises 13 residues. Germline V gene lookup returns CDR1 LNHDA and CDR2 SQIVND (reference sequence).

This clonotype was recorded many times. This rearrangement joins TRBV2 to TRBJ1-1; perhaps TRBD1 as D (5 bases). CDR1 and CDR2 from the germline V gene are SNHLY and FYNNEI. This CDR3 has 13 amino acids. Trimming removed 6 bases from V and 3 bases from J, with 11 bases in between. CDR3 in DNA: TGTGCCAGCAGCGCTGACAGTCACACTGAAGCTTTCTTT. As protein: CASSADSHTEAFF.

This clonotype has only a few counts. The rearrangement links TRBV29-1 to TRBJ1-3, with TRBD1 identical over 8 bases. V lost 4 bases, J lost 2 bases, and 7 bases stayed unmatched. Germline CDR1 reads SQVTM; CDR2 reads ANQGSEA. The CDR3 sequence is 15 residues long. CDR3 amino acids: CSVGGTGSPGNTIYF. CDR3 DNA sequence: TGCAGCGTTGGAGGGACAGGCTCGCCTGGAAACACCATATATTTT.

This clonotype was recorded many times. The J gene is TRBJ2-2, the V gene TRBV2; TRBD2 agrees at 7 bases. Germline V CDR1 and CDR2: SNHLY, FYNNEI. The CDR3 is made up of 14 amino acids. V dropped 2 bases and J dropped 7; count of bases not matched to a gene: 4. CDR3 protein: CASSEQRTSGELFF. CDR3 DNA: TGTGCCAGCAGTGAACAGCGGACTAGCGGGGAGCTGTTTTTT. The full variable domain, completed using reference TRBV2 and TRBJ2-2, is EPEVTQTPSHQVTQMGQEVILRCVPISNHLYFYWYRQILGQKVEFLVSFYNNEISEKSEIFDDQFSVERPDGSNFTLKIRSTKLEDSAMYFCASSEQRTSGELFFGEGSRLTVL.

The chain's CDR3 is CSASVPGNEETQYF. The CDR3 DNA is TGCAGTGCTAGTGTCCCAGGGAACGAAGAGACCCAGTACTTC. V gene TRBV20-1 combines with J gene TRBJ2-5, with a weak D call TRBD1 (5 bases). Trimming left V 3 bases short and J 3 bases short, with 14 bases between. This CDR3 is built from 14 residues. Germline CDR1 is DFQATT and CDR2 is SNEGSKA (reference sequence).

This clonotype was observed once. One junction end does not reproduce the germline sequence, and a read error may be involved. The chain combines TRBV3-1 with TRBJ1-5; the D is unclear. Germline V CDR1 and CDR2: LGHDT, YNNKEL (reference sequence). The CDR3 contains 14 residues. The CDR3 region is CASSQRAGNQPLHF. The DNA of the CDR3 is TGTGCCAGCAGCCAGAGGGCGGGGAATCAGCCCCTGCATTTT. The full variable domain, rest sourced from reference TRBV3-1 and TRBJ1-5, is DTAVSQTPKYLVTQMGNDKSIKCEQNLGHDTMYWYKQDSKKFLKIMFSYNNKELIINETVPNRFSPKSPDKAHLNLHINSLELGDSAVYFCASSQRAGNQPLHFGDGTRLSIL.

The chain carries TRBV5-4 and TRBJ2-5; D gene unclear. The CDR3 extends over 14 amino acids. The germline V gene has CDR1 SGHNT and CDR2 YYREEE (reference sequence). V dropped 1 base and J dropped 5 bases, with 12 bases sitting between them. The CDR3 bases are TGTGCCAGCAGCTTGTTCACGGATCCGGAGACCCAGTACTTC. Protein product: CASSLFTDPETQYF.